These T cell receptor beta chains were read from a single sample in a study of regulatory T cells in long-lasting Graves disease. Using its own MiXCR run on the multiplex PCR reads, TCRdb lists one record per CDR3 protein. The data contain about 420,000 distinct CDR3 sequences, 16% of them seen just once; the ten biggest clones take up under 30%. This sample was shared with a second study, whose subject was T cells in Graves' hyperthyroidism and ophthalmopathy.

Sequencing used peripheral blood mononuclear cells (PBMCs), obtained at new diagnosis, from a patient treated with antithyroid drugs. The receptors were sampled from a woman between 18 and 30 years old with Graves disease. CDR3s include the opening cysteine and the closing phenylalanine or tryptophan. The D gene is left open where the match is weak. Clone size is given for some rows only: seen once, a few or many times, or a class if the clone is expanded.

>-|TRBV12-3/TRBV12-4|TRBJ1-1|many
CASTKGTGYTEAFF
TGTGCCAGCACCAAAGGGACGGGTTACACTGAAGCTTTCTTT
>TRBD2|TRBV3-1|TRBJ2-1|many
CASVHTSGRAGSYNEQFF
TGTGCCAGCGTTCATACTAGCGGGAGGGCCGGGTCCTACAATGAGCAGTTCTTC
>TRBD1|TRBV15|TRBJ1-5|-
CATSNDRVPQPQHF
TGTGCCACCAGCAACGACAGGGTCCCTCAGCCCCAGCATTTT
>TRBD1|TRBV7-6|TRBJ1-4|many
CASSLKDRNNEKLFF
TGTGCCAGCAGCTTAAAGGACAGGAACAATGAAAAACTGTTTTTT
>-|TRBV6-2/TRBV6-3|TRBJ2-6|-
CASSYEGRGTHSGANVLTF
TGTGCCAGCAGTTACGAGGGCAGAGGAACCCACTCTGGGGCCAACGTCCTGACTTTC
>-|TRBV5-6|TRBJ2-1|many
CASTPIEGSYNEQFF
TGTGCCAGTACCCCGATCGAAGGGTCCTACAATGAGCAGTTCTTC
>-|TRBV10-3|TRBJ2-5|few
CAISPGQETQYF
TGTGCCATCAGTCCCGGACAAGAGACCCAGTACTTC
>-|TRBV4-1|TRBJ2-7|few
CASSPERSAYEQYF
TGCGCCAGCAGCCCGGAAAGGAGCGCATACGAGCAGTACTTC
>-|TRBV19|TRBJ2-7|-
CASSIGGLEQYF
TGTGCCAGTAGTATAGGCGGCCTCGAGCAGTACTTC
>-|TRBV2|TRBJ2-1|many
CASIAESSYNEQFF
TGTGCCAGCATAGCGGAGAGCTCCTACAATGAGCAGTTCTTC
>-|TRBV11-3|TRBJ2-6|-
CASSGGTGANVLTF
TGTGCCAGCAGCGGGGGTACTGGGGCCAACGTCCTGACTTTC
>TRBD2|TRBV6-2/TRBV6-3|TRBJ2-1|many
CASSFSLAGSNEQFF
TGTGCCAGCAGTTTTAGTCTAGCGGGATCCAATGAGCAGTTCTTC
>TRBD2|TRBV9|TRBJ2-1|-
CASSVGLAGEGNEQFF
TGTGCCAGCAGCGTAGGACTAGCGGGAGAAGGCAATGAGCAGTTCTTC
>TRBD2|TRBV9|TRBJ2-3|few
CASTTSGSFTDTQYF
TGTGCCAGCACGACTAGCGGGTCATTCACAGATACGCAGTATTTT